This entry lists 25 T cell receptor beta chains sequenced from one sample in a study of shared clonotypes between healthy human individuals. Method: immunoSEQ multiplex PCR; TCRdb's copy keeps in-frame clones and lacks some. The sample consists of 2 million to 2.5 million clones, less than 95% of them appearing once. The sample was naive CD4+ T cells from PBMCs. Regarding subset: CD45RA+ positively selected. The receptors shown here come from a man between 18 and 35 years old in good health. Some clones in this sample may be carry-over from other donors' samples.

The CDR3 bases are TGTGCCAGCAGTGAAGGGCTTAAAGCTTTCTTT. Residues: CASSEGLKAFF. This chain uses TRBV28 with TRBJ1-1; no definite D call. The CDR3 is 11 residues long. Trimming left V 5 bases short and J 9 bases short, with 10 bases between. Per germline, CDR1 MDHEN and CDR2 SYDVKM.

The J gene is TRBJ1-5, the V gene TRBV7-2; a possible D gene is TRBD1 (6 bases). Germline loops: CDR1 SGHTA, CDR2 FQGNSA. This CDR3 has 15 amino acids. V was pared by 5 bases and J by 6 bases, with 17 bases between. This CDR3 reads CASSPRSGEGQPQHF. CDR3 coding DNA: TGTGCCAGCAGCCCTAGGTCAGGGGAGGGTCAGCCCCAGCATTTT. Full variable domain (missing parts from reference TRBV7-2 and TRBJ1-5): GAGVSQSPSNKVTEKGKDVELRCDPISGHTALYWYRQSLGQGLEFLIYFQGNSAPDKSGLPSDRFSAERTGGSVSTLTIQRTQQEDSAVYLCASSPRSGEGQPQHFGDGTRLSIL.

The CDR3 coding sequence is TGTGCCAGCAGCTTCCAAGCGGGAGCCCTCTACAATGAGCAGTTCTTC. Protein: CASSFQAGALYNEQFF. V usage is TRBV11-2 and J usage is TRBJ2-1; 8 bases are shared with TRBD2. Germline V CDR1 and CDR2: SGHAT, FQNNGV. This CDR3 is built from 16 residues. V lost 3 bases to trimming and J lost 3 bases; unmatched junction nucleotides: 7.

This chain connects TRBV28 to TRBJ1-4, with D possibly being TRBD1 (5 bases). This CDR3 contains 16 residues. From germline, CDR1 is MDHEN and CDR2 SYDVKM. Trimming took off 6 bases at V and 6 bases at J, with 20 bases between the two ends. The CDR3 sequence: CASSGSQAGGYEKLFF. In DNA form, the CDR3 reads TGTGCCAGCAGCGGGAGTCAGGCGGGGGGGTATGAAAAACTGTTTTTT.

This chain links TRBV27 with TRBJ2-5, with a tentative D call TRBD1 (5 bases). In germline, CDR1 is MNHEY, CDR2 SMNVEV (reference sequence). Trimming removed 3 bases from V and 5 bases from J, with 13 bases in between. The CDR3 contains 14 residues. CDR3 bases: TGTGCCAGCAGTTTTACTGGGGCGTGGGAGACCCAGTACTTC. As protein: CASSFTGAWETQYF.

This chain links TRBV7-3 with TRBJ2-2, with D possibly matching TRBD1 (6 bases). V was trimmed by 4 bases and J by 4 bases, leaving 10 bases between them. The CDR3 extends over 14 amino acids. From germline, CDR1 is SGHTA and CDR2 FQGTGA. The CDR3 coding sequence is TGTGCCAGCAGCTCCAGGGGTAGCACCGGGGAGCTGTTTTTT. Translating gives CASSSRGSTGELFF.

The CDR3 protein is CASSTRQGTNTGELFF. CDR3 bases: TGTGCCAGCAGCACACGACAGGGAACGAACACCGGGGAGCTGTTTTTT. The chain uses TRBV4-2 and TRBJ2-2; 7 bases are shared with TRBD1. CDR1 LGHNA and CDR2 YNFKEQ come from the germline V gene. Losses at the gene ends were 5 bases for V and 0 bases for J; bases not matched to a gene: 6. This CDR3 region has 16 residues.

This clone was seen just once. CDR3 coding DNA: TGTGCCAGCAGCCTCGCGGGACAGCCTTCCTACGAGCAGTACTTC. Its translation: CASSLAGQPSYEQYF. The V gene is TRBV5-5, the J gene TRBJ2-7; D perhaps matches TRBD1 (7 bases). The germline V gene has CDR1 SGHKS and CDR2 YYEKEE (reference sequence). The CDR3 runs to 15 residues. Trimming cost V 4 bases and J 1 base, with 15 bases left between them.

Details on this clone: A far bigger clonotype differs at one base, so this is likely a read error. Other DNA sequences in the sample encode the same CDR3. This rearrangement joins TRBV5-1 to TRBJ2-7; 7 bases map to TRBD1. CDR1 is SGHRS and CDR2 is YFSETQ in the germline V gene. This CDR3 is 14 amino acids long. Trimming cost V 4 bases and J 0 bases; bases outside gene matches: 4. CDR3 DNA: TGCGCCAGCAGCCCGACAGGGAGCTCCTACGAGCAGTACTTC. Amino acids: CASSPTGSSYEQYF.

The chain recombines TRBV5-4 with TRBJ2-2, with TRBD1 as a possible D gene (6 bases). Germline CDR1 SGHNT, CDR2 YYREEE (reference sequence). This CDR3 is 16 amino acids long. Trimming removed 2 bases at V and 2 bases at J, with 13 bases between. The DNA for the CDR3 is TGTGCCAGCAGCTTTTCAGGACAGCGTAACACCGGGGAGCTGTTTTTT. Its protein product is CASSFSGQRNTGELFF.

The J gene is TRBJ2-1, the V gene TRBV6-1; no clear D gene. Between the trimmed V and J ends, which lost 8 bases and 0 bases, there was a span of 8 bases. The CDR3 loop spans 13 amino acids. Germline CDR1 MNHNS, CDR2 SASEGT. For the CDR3, the DNA is TGTGCCAGCGCCCATAACTCCTACAATGAGCAGTTCTTC. Protein sequence: CASAHNSYNEQFF.

Regarding this clone: Additional DNA sequences in this sample encode the identical CDR3. The V gene is TRBV30, the J gene TRBJ1-5, with D possibly TRBD1 on 6 matching bases. V was cut by 0 bases and J by 7 bases, with 10 bases left in between. Germline CDR1 is GTSNPN and CDR2 is SVGIG (reference sequence). The CDR3 totals 13 residues. The CDR3 region has the DNA TGTGCCTGGAGTGTAGGGGGTAGGCAGCCCCAGCATTTT. The encoded protein is CAWSVGGRQPQHF. Full variable domain (rest looked up from reference TRBV30 and TRBJ1-5): SQTIHQWPATLVQPVGSPLSLECTVEGTSNPNLYWYRQAAGRGLQLLFYSVGIGQISSEVPQNLSASRPQDRQFILSSKKLLLSDSGFYLCAWSVGGRQPQHFGDGTRLSIL.

The rearrangement joins TRBV28 to TRBJ1-4; D might be TRBD1 (5 bases). Trimming shortened V by 5 bases and J by 10 bases, and 23 bases separated the two germline ends. The CDR3 has 16 residues. CDR1 and CDR2 (germline): MDHEN, SYDVKM. CDR3 in DNA: TGTGCCAGCAGTCCACCCAGGTCCAGGGACTTTGGAAAACTGTTTTTT. This sequence encodes CASSPPRSRDFGKLFF.

This clone has just one count. In the same sample, other DNA sequences code for this CDR3. The chain carries TRBV18 and TRBJ1-1; TRBD1 is a possible D gene (5 bases). CDR3 length equals 14 residues. Germline CDR1 and CDR2: KGHSH and LQKENI. The V end was cut by 2 bases, the J end by 1 base, with 8 bases between. This CDR3 is CASSPGGGNTEAFF. The CDR3 bases are TGTGCCAGCTCACCAGGGGGTGGGAACACTGAAGCTTTCTTT.

This chain connects TRBV5-1 to TRBJ2-1, with 9 bases identical to TRBD2. Germline loops: CDR1 SGHRS, CDR2 YFSETQ. The J segment lost 7 bases and the V segment lost 1 base, leaving 3 bases of the junction unmatched. This CDR3 has 14 amino acids. This chain's CDR3 is CASSLPSGRNEQFF. For the CDR3, the DNA is TGCGCCAGCAGCTTGCCAAGCGGGAGGAATGAGCAGTTCTTC.

Notes on this clone: Other DNA sequences in the sample encode the same CDR3. The rearrangement links TRBV19 to TRBJ2-1, with 9 bases aligning to TRBD2. Unmatched junction bases numbered 2, after V lost 2 bases and J lost 0 bases. The germline V gene encodes CDR1 LNHDA and CDR2 SQIVND (reference sequence). The CDR3 runs 16 residues. CDR3 sequence (DNA): TGTGCCAGTAGTATACGTAGCGGGAGCTCCTACAATGAGCAGTTCTTC. It yields the protein CASSIRSGSSYNEQFF.

The J gene is TRBJ2-5, the V gene TRBV5-4, with 9 nucleotides matching TRBD2. The J call may be incorrect, as the DNA end agrees better with TRBJ2-7. This CDR3 is 16 amino acids long. Per germline, CDR1 SGHNT and CDR2 YYREEE (reference sequence). This CDR3 is CASSLSSSGGHYEQYF. Here the CDR3 DNA reads TGTGCCAGCAGCTTGTCCTCCAGCGGGGGGCATTACGAGCAGTACTTC.

Turning to this clone: The same CDR3 also results from other DNA sequences found in this sample. The chain has TRBV19 and TRBJ2-7, with D possibly being TRBD2 (5 bases). Germline CDR1 and CDR2: LNHDA and SQIVND (reference sequence). Trimming removed 2 bases from V and 0 bases from J, with 8 bases in between. The CDR3 covers 14 residues. The CDR3 DNA reads as TGTGCCAGTAGTATAAGGGAGAGCTCCTACGAGCAGTACTTC. It codes for CASSIRESSYEQYF.

The chain joins TRBV5-1 to TRBJ2-1; possible D gene TRBD2, 6 bases. The germline V gene has CDR1 SGHRS and CDR2 YFSETQ. The V gene lost 0 bases and the J gene lost 6 bases, with 19 bases spanning the gap. This CDR3 is built from 17 residues. CDR3 in DNA: TGCGCCAGCAGCTTGGGCTTCGGGGAGGCGGGACTCAATGAGCAGTTCTTC. Residues: CASSLGFGEAGLNEQFF.

The rearrangement uses TRBV7-9 and TRBJ2-7, with 7 bases lining up with TRBD2. Per the germline V gene, CDR1 is SEHNR and CDR2 is FQNEAQ (reference sequence). The V gene end was trimmed by 5 bases and the J gene end by 5 bases; junction bases not matched to a gene: 6. There are 13 residues in the CDR3. The CDR3 region has the DNA TGTGCCAGCAGCATGAGCGGGGCCAACGAGCAGTACTTC. This translates into CASSMSGANEQYF.

As regards this clone: The sample has other DNA sequences that encode this CDR3 too. The chain couples TRBV7-2 to TRBJ1-2; TRBD1 agrees at 7 bases. There are 14 residues in the CDR3. The trim removed 0 bases at V and 4 bases at J, leaving 2 bases unmatched. Germline CDR1 reads SGHTA; CDR2 reads FQGNSA. Written as DNA, the CDR3 is TGTGCCAGCAGCTTAGCAGGGGGCGGCTATGGCTACACCTTC. It codes for CASSLAGGGYGYTF.

The chain joins TRBV23-1 to TRBJ2-3; D not certain. TRBV23-1 is classed as an ORF, of uncertain function. There are 13 residues in the CDR3. Trimming cost V 7 bases and J 6 bases, with 14 bases left between them. The CDR3 DNA follows: TGCGCCAGCATTTTTCGGGCTATGGATACGCAGTATTTT. Translating gives CASIFRAMDTQYF.

This chain uses TRBV11-2 with TRBJ1-4; no clear D. CDR1 and CDR2 (germline): SGHAT, FQNNGV. The CDR3 contains 17 residues. Trimming pared 1 base from V and 1 base from J, leaving 13 bases between. In nucleotides, the CDR3 is TGTGCCAGCAGCTTAGCCTTGACAATTCTAACTAATGAAAAACTGTTTTTT. This codes for CASSLALTILTNEKLFF.

This clone came up a few times. Other DNA sequences within the sample encode an identical CDR3. This sequence joins TRBV7-9 and TRBJ2-3, with D perhaps given as TRBD1 or TRBD2 (5 bases each). The CDR3 runs 14 residues. V lost 0 bases to trimming and J lost 1 base, with 5 bases between them. CDR1 and CDR2 from the germline V gene are SEHNR and FQNEAQ (reference sequence). CDR3 bases: TGTGCCAGCAGCTTAGCGGGGGGCACAGATACGCAGTATTTT. Its translation is CASSLAGGTDTQYF.

V is TRBV5-1 and J is TRBJ1-3; D not resolved. The CDR3 sequence is 16 residues long. Trimming pared 2 bases from V and 2 bases from J, leaving 14 bases between. From germline, CDR1 is SGHRS and CDR2 YFSETQ. In DNA form, the CDR3 reads TGCGCCAGCAGCTTTAACAGCGGGCTCCCTGGAAACACCATATATTTT. Translating it yields CASSFNSGLPGNTIYF.